This TCR beta chain was found in a study of blood T cell repertoires in COVID-19. Assay: immunoSEQ multiplex PCR; the TCRdb copy retains only in-frame clones and omits some. Here the sample spans a few hundred thousand clones, about 90% being singletons. In germline, CDR1 is KGHSH, CDR2 LQKENI. The CDR3 extends over 16 amino acids. J gave up 2 bases and V 6 bases, and 5 bases lay outside the gene matches. Sequences were obtained from PBMCs or T cells enriched from blood (not recorded which). The TCR originated in a woman in her thirties who had recovered from COVID-19. The rearrangement joins TRBV18 to TRBJ2-2, with 11 bases lining up with TRBD2. The CDR3 region is CASSPSGGYNTGELFF. The CDR3 coding sequence is TGTGCCAGCTCCCCTAGCGGGGGGTATAACACCGGGGAGCTGTTTTTT.